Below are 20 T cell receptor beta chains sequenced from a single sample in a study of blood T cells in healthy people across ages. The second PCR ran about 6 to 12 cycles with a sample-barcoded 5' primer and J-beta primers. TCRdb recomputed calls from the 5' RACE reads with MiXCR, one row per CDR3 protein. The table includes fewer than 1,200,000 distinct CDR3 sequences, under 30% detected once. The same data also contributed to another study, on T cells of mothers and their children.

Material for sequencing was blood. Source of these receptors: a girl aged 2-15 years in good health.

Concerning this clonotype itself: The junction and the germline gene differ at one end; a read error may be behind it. The CDR3 coding sequence is TGTGCCTGCAGCCCTCGTGGACTTGACACAGATACGCAGTATTTT. Protein sequence: CACSPRGLDTDTQYF. The chain carries TRBV3-1 and TRBJ2-3, with D tentatively TRBD2 (5 bases). Looked up from germline, CDR1 is LGHDT and CDR2 is YNNKEL (reference sequence). The CDR3 extends over 15 amino acids.

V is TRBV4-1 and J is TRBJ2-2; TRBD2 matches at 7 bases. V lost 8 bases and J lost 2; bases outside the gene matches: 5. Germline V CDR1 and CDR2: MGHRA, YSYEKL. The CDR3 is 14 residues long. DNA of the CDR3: TGCGCCAGCTCTCAGCGGGGAAACACCGGGGAGCTGTTTTTT. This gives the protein CASSQRGNTGELFF.

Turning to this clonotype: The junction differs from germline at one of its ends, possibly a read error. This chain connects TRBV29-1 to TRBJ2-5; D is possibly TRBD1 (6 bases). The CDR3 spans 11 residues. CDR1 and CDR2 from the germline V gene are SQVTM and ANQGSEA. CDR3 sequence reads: CNVQGRETQYF. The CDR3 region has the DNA TGCAACGTTCAGGGGCGGGAGACCCAGTACTTC.

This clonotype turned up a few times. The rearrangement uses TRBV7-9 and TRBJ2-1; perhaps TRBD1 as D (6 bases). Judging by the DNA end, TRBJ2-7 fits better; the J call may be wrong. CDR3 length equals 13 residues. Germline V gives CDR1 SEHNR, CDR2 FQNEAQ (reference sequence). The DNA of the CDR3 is TGTGCCAGCAGCCACGGGGACAACTACGAGCAGTACTTC. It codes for CASSHGDNYEQYF.

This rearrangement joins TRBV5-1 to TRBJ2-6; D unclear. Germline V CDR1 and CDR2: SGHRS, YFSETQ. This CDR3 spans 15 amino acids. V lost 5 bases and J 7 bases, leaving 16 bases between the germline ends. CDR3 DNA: TGCGCCAGCAGGGCCACGCTGTTAGGCGCCAACGTCCTGACTTTC. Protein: CASRATLLGANVLTF.

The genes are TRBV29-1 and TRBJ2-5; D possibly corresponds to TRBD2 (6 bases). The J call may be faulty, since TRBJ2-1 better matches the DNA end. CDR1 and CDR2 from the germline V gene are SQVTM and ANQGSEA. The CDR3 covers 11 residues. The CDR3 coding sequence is TGCAGCGTTGCTGACGGAGGGTGGCAGTTCTTC. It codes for CSVADGGWQFF.

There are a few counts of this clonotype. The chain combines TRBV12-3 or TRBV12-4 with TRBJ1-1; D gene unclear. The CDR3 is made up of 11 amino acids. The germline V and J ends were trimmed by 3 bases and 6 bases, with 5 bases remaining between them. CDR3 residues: CASSFDAEAFF. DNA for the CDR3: TGTGCCAGCAGTTTCGACGCTGAAGCTTTCTTT.

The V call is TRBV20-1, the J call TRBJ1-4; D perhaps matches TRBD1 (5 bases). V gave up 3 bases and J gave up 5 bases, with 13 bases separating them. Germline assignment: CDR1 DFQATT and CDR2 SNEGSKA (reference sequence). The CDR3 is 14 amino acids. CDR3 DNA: TGCAGTGCTAGCGAACCGGGACTGAATGAAAAACTGTTTTTT. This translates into CSASEPGLNEKLFF.

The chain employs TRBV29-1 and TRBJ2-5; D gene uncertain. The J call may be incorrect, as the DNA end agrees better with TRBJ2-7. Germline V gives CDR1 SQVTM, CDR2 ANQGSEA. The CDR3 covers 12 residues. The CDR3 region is CSVKGRIYEQYF. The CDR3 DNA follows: TGCAGCGTCAAAGGCAGAATCTACGAGCAGTACTTC.

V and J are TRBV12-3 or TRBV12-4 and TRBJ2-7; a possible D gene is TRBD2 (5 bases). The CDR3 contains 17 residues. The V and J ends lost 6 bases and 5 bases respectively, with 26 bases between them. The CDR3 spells CASSSAPVGAARDEQYF. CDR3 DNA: TGTGCCAGCAGCTCGGCCCCCGTAGGAGCGGCGAGGGACGAGCAGTACTTC.

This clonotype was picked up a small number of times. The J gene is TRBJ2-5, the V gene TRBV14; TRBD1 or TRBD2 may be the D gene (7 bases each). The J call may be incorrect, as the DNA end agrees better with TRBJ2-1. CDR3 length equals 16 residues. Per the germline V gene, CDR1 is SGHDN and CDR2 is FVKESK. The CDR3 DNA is TGTGCCAGCAGCCAAAACGACAGGGAGGGGTACAATGAGCAGTTCTTC. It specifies CASSQNDREGYNEQFF.

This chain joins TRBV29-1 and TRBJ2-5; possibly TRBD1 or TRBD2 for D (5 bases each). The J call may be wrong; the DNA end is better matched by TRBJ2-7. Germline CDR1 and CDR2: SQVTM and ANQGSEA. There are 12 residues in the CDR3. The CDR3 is CSVDEGKDEQYF. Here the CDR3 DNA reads TGCAGCGTTGATGAGGGGAAGGACGAGCAGTACTTC.

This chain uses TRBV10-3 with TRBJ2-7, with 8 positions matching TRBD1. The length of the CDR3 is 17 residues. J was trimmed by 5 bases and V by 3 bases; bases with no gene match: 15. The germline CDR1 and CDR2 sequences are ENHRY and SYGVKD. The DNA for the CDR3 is TGTGCCATCAGTGAATCATCCCCGGGACAGGATGTCCACGAGCAGTACTTC. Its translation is CAISESSPGQDVHEQYF.

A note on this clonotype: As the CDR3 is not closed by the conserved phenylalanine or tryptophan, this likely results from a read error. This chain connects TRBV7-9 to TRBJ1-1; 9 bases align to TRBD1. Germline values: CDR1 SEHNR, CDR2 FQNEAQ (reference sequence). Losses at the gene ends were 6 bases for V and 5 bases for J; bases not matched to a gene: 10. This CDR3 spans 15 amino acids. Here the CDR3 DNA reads TGTGCCAGCAGATCACAGGGACAGGGAGGGACTGAAGCTTTCTCA. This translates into CASRSQGQGGTEAFS.

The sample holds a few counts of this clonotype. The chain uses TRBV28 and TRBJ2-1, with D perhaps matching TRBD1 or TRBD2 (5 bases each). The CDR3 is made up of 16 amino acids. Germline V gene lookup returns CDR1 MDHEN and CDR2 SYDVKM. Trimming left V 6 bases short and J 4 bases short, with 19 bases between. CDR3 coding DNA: TGTGCCAGCAGAATTTTCCGGGACGATCCTTACAATGAGCAGTTCTTC. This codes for CASRIFRDDPYNEQFF. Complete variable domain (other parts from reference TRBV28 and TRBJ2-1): DVKVTQSSRYLVKRTGEKVFLECVQDMDHENMFWYRQDPGLGLRLIYFSYDVKMKEKGDIPEGYSVSREKKERFSLILESASTNQTSMYLCASRIFRDDPYNEQFFGPGTRLTVL.

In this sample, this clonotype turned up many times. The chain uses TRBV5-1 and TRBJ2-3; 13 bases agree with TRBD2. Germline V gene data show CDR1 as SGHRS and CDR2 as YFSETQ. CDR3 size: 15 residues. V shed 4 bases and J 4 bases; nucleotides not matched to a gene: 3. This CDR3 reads CASSTGTSGADTQYF. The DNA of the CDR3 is TGCGCCAGCAGCACCGGGACTAGCGGGGCAGATACGCAGTATTTT. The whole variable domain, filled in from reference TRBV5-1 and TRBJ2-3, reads KAGVTQTPRYLIKTRGQQVTLSCSPISGHRSVSWYQQTPGQGLQFLFEYFSETQRNKGNFPGRFSGRQFSNSRSEMNVSTLELGDSALYLCASSTGTSGADTQYFGPGTRLTVL.

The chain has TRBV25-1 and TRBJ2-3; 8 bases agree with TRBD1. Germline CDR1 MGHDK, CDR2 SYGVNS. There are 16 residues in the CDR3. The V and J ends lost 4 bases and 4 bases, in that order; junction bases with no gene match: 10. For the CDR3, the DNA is TGTGCCAGCAGTGGTTTTACAGGGGGATTCGCAGATACGCAGTATTTT. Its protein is CASSGFTGGFADTQYF.

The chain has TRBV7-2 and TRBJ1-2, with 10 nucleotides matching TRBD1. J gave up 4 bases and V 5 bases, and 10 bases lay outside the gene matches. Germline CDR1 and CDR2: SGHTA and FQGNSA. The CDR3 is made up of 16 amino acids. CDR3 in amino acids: CASSPGAGQGFYGYTF. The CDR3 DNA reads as TGTGCCAGCAGCCCAGGAGCGGGACAGGGGTTCTATGGCTACACCTTC.

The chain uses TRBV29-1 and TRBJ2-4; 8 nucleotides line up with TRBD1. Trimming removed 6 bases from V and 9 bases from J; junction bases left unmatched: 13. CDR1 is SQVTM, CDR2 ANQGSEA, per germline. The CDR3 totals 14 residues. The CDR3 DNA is TGCAGCGTCCCAGGGGGCGATACAAGCAGCATTCAGTACTTC. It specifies CSVPGGDTSSIQYF.

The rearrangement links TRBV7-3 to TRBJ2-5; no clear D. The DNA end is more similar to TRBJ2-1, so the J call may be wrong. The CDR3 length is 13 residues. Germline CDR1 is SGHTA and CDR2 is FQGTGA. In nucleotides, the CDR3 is TGTGCCAGCAGCTTAACTCCCCTCGGGGAGCAGTTCTTC. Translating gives CASSLTPLGEQFF.